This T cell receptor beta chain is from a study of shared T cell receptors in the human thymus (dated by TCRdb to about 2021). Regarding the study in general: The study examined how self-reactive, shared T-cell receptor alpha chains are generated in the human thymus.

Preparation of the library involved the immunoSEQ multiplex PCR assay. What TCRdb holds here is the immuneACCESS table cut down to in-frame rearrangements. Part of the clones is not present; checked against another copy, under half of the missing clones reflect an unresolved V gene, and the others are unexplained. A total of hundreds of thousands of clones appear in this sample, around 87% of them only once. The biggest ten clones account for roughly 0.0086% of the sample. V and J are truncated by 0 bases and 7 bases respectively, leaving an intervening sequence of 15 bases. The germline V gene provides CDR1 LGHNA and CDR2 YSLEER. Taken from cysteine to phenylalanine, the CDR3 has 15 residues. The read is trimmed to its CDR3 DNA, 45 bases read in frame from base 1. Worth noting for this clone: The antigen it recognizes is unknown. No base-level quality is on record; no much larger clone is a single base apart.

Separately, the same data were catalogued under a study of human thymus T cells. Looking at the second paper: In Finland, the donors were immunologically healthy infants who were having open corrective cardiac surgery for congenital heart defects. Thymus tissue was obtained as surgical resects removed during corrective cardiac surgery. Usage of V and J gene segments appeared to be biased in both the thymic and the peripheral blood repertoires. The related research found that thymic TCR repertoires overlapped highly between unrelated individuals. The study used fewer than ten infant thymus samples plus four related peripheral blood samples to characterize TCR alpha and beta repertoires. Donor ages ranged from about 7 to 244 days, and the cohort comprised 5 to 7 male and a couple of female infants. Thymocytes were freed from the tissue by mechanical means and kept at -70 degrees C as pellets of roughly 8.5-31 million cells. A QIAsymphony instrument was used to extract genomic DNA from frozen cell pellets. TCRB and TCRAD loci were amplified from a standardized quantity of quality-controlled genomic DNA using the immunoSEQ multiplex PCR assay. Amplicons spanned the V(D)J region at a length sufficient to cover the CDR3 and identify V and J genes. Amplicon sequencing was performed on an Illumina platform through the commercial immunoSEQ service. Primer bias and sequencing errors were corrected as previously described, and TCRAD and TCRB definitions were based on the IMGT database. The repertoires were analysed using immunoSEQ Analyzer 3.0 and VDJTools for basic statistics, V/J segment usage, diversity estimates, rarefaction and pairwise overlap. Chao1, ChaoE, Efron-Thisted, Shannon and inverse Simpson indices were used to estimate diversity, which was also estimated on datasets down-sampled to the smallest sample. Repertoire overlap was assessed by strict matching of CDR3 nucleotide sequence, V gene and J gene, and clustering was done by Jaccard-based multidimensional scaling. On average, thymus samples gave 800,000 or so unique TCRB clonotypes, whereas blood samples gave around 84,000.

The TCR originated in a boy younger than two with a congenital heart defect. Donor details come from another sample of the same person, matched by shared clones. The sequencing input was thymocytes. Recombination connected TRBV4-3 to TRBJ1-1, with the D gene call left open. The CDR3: CASSQERTANHEAFF. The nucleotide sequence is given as TGCGCCAGCAGCCAAGAACGCACAGCCAACCATGAAGCTTTCTTT.